Listed below are T cell receptor beta chains from one sample, sequenced in a study of blood T cell repertoires in COVID-19. Method: immunoSEQ multiplex PCR; TCRdb's copy keeps in-frame clones and lacks some. Among tens of thousands of clones, around 86% were seen once, and the ten largest hold nearly 7.5%. Material: peripheral blood. These receptors were obtained from a man in his 60s with active COVID-19. CDR3s include the opening cysteine and the closing phenylalanine or tryptophan. D genes are given only for firm matches. Expanded clones get a size class; other rows say once, few or many, or leave the size out.

j_gene | d_gene | v_gene | abundance | CDR3aa | CDR3nt
TRBJ2-7 | . | TRBV4-1 | . | CASSPERSGWIEQYF | TGCGCCAGCAGCCCGGAGCGGTCAGGCTGGATCGAGCAGTACTTC
TRBJ2-3 | . | TRBV6-5 | . | CASSYGGVGADTQYF | TGTGCCAGCAGTTACGGTGGAGTCGGGGCAGATACGCAGTATTTT
TRBJ2-7 | . | TRBV18 | . | CASSPGRYEQYF | TGTGCCAGCTCACCAGGTAGATACGAGCAGTACTTC
TRBJ1-6 | . | TRBV6-5 | once | CASTSRSYNSPLHF | TGTGCCAGCACCAGTCGTTCCTATAATTCACCCCTCCACTTT
TRBJ1-2 | . | TRBV29-1 | . | CSALTTGFFNYGYTF | TGCAGCGCTCTAACTACAGGGTTTTTTAACTATGGCTACACCTTC
TRBJ1-1 | . | TRBV28 | few | CASSTTGKANTEAFF | TGTGCCAGCAGTACTACAGGGAAGGCGAACACTGAAGCTTTCTTT
TRBJ1-1 | TRBD1 | TRBV6-5 | . | CASSPTGVYTEAFF | TGTGCCAGCAGCCCGACAGGGGTTTACACTGAAGCTTTCTTT
TRBJ2-7 | TRBD1 | TRBV6-2/TRBV6-3 | . | CASSYSKSGTASYEQYF | TGTGCCAGCAGTTACTCAAAAAGTGGGACAGCCTCCTACGAGCAGTACTTC
TRBJ2-7 | . | TRBV18 | . | CASSRLLAISYEQYF | TGTGCCAGCTCACGGCTCCTGGCCATTTCCTACGAGCAGTACTTC
TRBJ2-2 | TRBD2 | TRBV7-9 | . | CASSLRAGDRPANTGELFF | TGTGCCAGCAGCTTAAGAGCGGGAGACCGTCCCGCGAACACCGGGGAGCTGTTTTTT
TRBJ2-7 | . | TRBV7-2 | . | CASSLGKGLRDGSYEQYF | TGTGCCAGCAGCTTAGGGAAGGGACTTAGGGATGGGTCCTACGAGCAGTACTTC
TRBJ2-1 | TRBD2 | TRBV2 | . | CASSTGTSGNNEQFF | TGTGCCAGCAGCACCGGGACTAGCGGCAACAATGAGCAGTTCTTC
TRBJ2-5 | . | TRBV13 | . | CASSPGVETQYF | TGTGCCAGCAGCCCGGGGGTTGAGACCCAGTACTTC
TRBJ1-1 | . | TRBV9 | once | CASSPGIGGTEAFF | TGTGCCAGCAGCCCCGGAATCGGGGGGACTGAAGCTTTCTTT
TRBJ1-2 | TRBD1 | TRBV28 | . | CASSPRQGWYGYTF | TGTGCCAGCAGTCCACGACAGGGTTGGTATGGCTACACCTTC
TRBJ2-2 | TRBD2 | TRBV5-6 | . | CATLAGGTGELFF | TGTGCCACCTTAGCGGGAGGCACCGGGGAGCTGTTTTTT
TRBJ2-1 | TRBD2 | TRBV7-8 | once | CASSRGGYNEQFF | TGTGCCAGCAGCCGCGGGGGATACAATGAGCAGTTCTTC
TRBJ2-6 | . | TRBV27 | . | CATRTPSSGANVLTF | TGTGCCACCAGAACCCCGAGCTCTGGGGCCAACGTCCTGACTTTC
TRBJ1-2 | . | TRBV6-6 | . | CASSRYTGQNYGYTF | TGTGCCAGCAGCCGATATACTGGACAGAACTATGGCTACACCTTC